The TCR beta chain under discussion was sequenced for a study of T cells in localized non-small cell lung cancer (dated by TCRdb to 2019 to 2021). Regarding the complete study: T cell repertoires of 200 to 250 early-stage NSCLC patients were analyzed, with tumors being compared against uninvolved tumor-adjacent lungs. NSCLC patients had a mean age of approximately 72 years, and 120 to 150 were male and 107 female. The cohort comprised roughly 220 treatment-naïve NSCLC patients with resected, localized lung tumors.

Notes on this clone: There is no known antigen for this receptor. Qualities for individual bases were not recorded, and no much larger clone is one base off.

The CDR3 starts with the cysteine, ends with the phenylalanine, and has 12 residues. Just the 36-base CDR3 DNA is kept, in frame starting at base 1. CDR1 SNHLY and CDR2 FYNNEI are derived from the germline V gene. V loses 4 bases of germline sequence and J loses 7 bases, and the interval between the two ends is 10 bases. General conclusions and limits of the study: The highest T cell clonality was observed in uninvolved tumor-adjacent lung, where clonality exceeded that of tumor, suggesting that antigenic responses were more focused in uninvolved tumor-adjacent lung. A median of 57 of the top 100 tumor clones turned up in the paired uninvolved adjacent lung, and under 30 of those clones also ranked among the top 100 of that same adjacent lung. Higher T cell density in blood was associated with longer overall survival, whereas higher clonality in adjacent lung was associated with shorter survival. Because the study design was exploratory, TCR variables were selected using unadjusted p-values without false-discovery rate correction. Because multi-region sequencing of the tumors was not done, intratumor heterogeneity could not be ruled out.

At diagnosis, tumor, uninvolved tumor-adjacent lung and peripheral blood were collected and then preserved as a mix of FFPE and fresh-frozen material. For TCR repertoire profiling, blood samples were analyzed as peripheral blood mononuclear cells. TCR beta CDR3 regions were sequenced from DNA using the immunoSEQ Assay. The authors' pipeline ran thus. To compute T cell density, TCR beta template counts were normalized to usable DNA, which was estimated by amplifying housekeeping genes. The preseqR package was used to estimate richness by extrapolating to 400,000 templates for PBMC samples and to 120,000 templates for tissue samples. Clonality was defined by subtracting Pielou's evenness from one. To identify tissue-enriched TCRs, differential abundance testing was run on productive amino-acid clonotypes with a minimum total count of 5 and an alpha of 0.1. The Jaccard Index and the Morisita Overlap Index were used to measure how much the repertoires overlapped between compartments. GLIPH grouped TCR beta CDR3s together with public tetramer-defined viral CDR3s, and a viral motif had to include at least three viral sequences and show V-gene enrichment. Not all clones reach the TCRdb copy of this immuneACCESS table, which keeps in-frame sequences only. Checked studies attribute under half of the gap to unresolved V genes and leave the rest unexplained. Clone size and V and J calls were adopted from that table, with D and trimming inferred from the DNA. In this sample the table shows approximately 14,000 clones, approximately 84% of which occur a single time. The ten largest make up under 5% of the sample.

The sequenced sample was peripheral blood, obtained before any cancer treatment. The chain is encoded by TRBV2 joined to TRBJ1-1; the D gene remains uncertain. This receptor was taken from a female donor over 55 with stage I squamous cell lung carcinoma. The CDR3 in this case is CASSGGSVEAFF. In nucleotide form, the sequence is TGTGCCAGCAGTGGCGGGTCGGTTGAAGCTTTCTTT.